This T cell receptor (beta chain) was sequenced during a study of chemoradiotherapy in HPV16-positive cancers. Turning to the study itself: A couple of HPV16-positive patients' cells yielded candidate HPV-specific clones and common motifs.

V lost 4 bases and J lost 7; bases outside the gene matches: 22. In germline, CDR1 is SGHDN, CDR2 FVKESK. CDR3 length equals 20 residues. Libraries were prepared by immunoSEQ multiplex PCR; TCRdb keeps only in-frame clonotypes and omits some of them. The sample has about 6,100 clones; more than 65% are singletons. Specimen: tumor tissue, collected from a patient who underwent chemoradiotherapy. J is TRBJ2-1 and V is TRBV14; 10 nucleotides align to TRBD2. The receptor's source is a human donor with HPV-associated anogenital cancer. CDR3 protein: CASSLIAGGAFRSVGNEQFF. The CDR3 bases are TGTGCCAGCAGCCTCATAGCGGGAGGAGCCTTTCGCTCTGTCGGGAATGAGCAGTTCTTC.